This T cell receptor (beta chain) was retrieved from a study of shared clonotypes between healthy human individuals. The table lists this clone with a count of one. This same CDR3 is encoded by further DNA sequences in the sample. The repertoire was sequenced with immunoSEQ multiplex PCR; TCRdb's copy has only in-frame clones and lacks some. The sample shows more than 1,200,000 clones, just under 99% of them seen only once. Per the germline V gene, CDR1 is SGHRS and CDR2 is YFSETQ. With V trimmed by 2 bases and J by 3 bases, 2 bases remained unmatched. This CDR3 has 16 amino acids. The source material was naive CD4+ T cells sorted from blood. Subset here: CD45RA+ positively selected. The gene calls are TRBV5-1 and TRBJ2-3, with 14 bases aligning to TRBD2. This TCR was recovered from a man between 25 and 39 years old in good health. The CDR3 sequence is CASSFGTSGSTDTQYF. The DNA of the CDR3 is TGCGCCAGCAGCTTCGGGACTAGCGGGAGTACAGATACGCAGTATTTT.